This entry concerns a single T cell receptor (beta chain). Its antigen is undetermined. V lost 0 bases, J lost 3 bases, and 10 bases stayed unmatched. The CDR3 is 17 residues long. The germline V gene encodes CDR1 MNHNY and CDR2 SVGAGI (reference sequence). The record originates from a study of blood T cells in healthy people across ages. Study-level results: Any conclusive comparison of naive versus antigen-experienced cells was prevented by using unsorted PBMCs. Greater diversity and more naive CD4+ cells were seen in long-lived donors than in aged donors.

Combining a sample-barcoded 5' primer with a J-beta primer mix, a second PCR ran for about 7 to 12 cycles. Each TCR beta cDNA got a 12-nucleotide random molecular identifier. TCRdb reprocessed the 5' RACE reads via MiXCR and lists one record per CDR3 protein. The sample has over 300,000 distinct CDR3 sequences, approximately 51% seen once. This clonotype was obtained from a man aged 55-75 years in good health. The sample was blood. The chain joins TRBV6-6 to TRBJ2-5; 7 bases line up with TRBD1. DNA of the CDR3: TGTGCCAGCAGTTACTCGGCCCCCGGGACAGCAGAAGAGACCCAGTACTTC. Translating gives CASSYSAPGTAEETQYF.